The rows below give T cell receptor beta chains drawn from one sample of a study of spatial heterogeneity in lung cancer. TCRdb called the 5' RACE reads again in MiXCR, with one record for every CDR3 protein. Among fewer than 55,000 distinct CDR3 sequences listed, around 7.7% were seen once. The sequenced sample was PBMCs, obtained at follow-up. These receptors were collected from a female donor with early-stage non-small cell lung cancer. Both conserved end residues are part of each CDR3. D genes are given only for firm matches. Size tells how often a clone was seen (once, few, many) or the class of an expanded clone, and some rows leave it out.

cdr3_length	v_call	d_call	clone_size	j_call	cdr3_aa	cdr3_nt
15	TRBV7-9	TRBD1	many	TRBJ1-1	CASSYGTGWDTEAFF	TGTGCCAGCAGCTATGGGACAGGCTGGGACACTGAAGCTTTCTTT
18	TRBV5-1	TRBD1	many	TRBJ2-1	CASIPGQGSGYTYNEQFF	TGCGCCAGTATCCCGGGACAGGGGTCGGGATACACCTACAATGAGCAGTTCTTC
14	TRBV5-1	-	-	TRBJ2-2	CASSTGEGTGELFF	TGCGCCAGCAGTACAGGGGAGGGGACCGGGGAGCTGTTTTTT
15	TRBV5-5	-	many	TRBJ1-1	CASSLSAGENTEAFF	TGTGCCAGCAGCTTGTCCGCAGGGGAGAACACTGAAGCTTTCTTT
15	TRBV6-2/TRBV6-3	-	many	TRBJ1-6	CASSYRQLPNSPLHF	TGTGCCAGCAGTTACCGACAACTCCCTAATTCACCCCTCCACTTT
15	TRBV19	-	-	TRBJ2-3	CASFVCPGNTDTQYF	TGTGCCAGTTTTGTGTGTCCAGGGAACACAGATACGCAGTATTTT
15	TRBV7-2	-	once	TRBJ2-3	CASSQGGRDTDTQYF	TGTGCCAGCAGCCAGGGGGGCAGGGACACAGATACGCAGTATTTT
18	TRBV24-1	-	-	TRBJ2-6	CATSPGREKLSGANVLTF	TGTGCCACCAGTCCGGGCAGGGAAAAACTCTCTGGGGCCAACGTCCTGACTTTC
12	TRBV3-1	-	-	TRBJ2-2	CASSLLGGELFF	TGTGCCAGCAGCCTTCTGGGCGGGGAGCTGTTTTTT
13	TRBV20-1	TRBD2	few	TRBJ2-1	CSATLLAGEMQFF	TGCAGTGCTACCCTGCTAGCGGGGGAGATGCAGTTCTTC
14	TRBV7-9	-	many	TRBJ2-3	CALGGSGPTDTQYF	TGTGCCTTAGGGGGCAGCGGGCCCACAGATACGCAGTATTTT
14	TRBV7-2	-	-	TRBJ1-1	CASKVNAMNTEAFF	TGTGCCAGCAAGGTCAATGCCATGAACACTGAAGCTTTCTTT
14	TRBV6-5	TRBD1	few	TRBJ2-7	CASLRPGQVNEQYF	TGTGCCAGCCTTCGCCCGGGACAGGTGAACGAGCAGTACTTC
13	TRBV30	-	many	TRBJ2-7	CAWSVRGVSEQYF	TGTGCCTGGAGTGTACGAGGGGTAAGCGAGCAGTACTTC
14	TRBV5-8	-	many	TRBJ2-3	CASSFQDLADTQYF	TGTGCCAGCAGCTTCCAAGATTTGGCAGATACGCAGTATTTT
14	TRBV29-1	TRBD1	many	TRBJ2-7	CSVADRFSSYEQYF	TGCAGCGTAGCGGACAGGTTCAGCTCCTACGAGCAGTACTTC
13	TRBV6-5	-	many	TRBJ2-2	CATSRSSTGELFF	TGTGCCACCTCCAGGAGTTCCACCGGGGAGCTGTTTTTT
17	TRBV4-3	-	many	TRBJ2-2	CASSQDRGTPNTGELFF	TGCGCCAGCAGCCAAGATAGAGGGACTCCGAACACCGGGGAGCTGTTTTTT
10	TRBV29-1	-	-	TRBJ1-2	CSADPGGYTF	TGCAGCGCCGACCCAGGGGGCTACACCTTC
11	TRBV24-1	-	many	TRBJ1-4	CATSEGEKLFF	TGTGCCACCAGTGAGGGGGAAAAACTGTTTTTT
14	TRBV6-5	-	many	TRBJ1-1	CASSSRSAGGEAFF	TGTGCCAGCAGTTCACGCTCCGCGGGGGGTGAAGCTTTCTTT
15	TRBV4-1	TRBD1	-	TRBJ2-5	CASSQGDRAQETQYF	TGCGCCAGCAGCCAAGGAGACAGGGCGCAAGAGACCCAGTACTTC
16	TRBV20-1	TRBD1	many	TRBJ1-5	CSAPGADRDFNQPQHF	TGCAGTGCCCCCGGTGCGGACAGGGACTTTAATCAGCCCCAGCATTTT
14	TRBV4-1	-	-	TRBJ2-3	CASSQGQNTDTQYF	TGCGCCAGCAGCCAAGGACAAAATACAGATACGCAGTATTTT
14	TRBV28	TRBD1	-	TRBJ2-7	CASSPQPGQGVANF	TGTGCCAGCAGTCCACAACCGGGACAGGGAGTTGCTAACTTC
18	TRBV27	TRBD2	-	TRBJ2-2	CASSSLLLAGVNTGELFF	TGTGCCAGCAGTTCCCTACTACTAGCGGGGGTGAACACCGGGGAGCTGTTTTTT
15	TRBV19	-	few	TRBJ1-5	CASKGYRLEGQPQHF	TGTGCCAGTAAGGGGTACCGGCTCGAAGGTCAGCCCCAGCATTTT
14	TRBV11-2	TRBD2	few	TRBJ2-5	CASSLELAEETQYF	TGTGCCAGCAGCTTAGAACTAGCGGAAGAGACCCAGTACTTC
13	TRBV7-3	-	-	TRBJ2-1	CASSPRTENEQFF	TGTGCCAGCAGCCCCCGGACCGAGAATGAGCAGTTCTTC
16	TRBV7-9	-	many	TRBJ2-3	CASSFPSAGSTDTQYF	TGTGCCAGCAGCTTTCCCTCTGCGGGTAGCACAGATACGCAGTATTTT
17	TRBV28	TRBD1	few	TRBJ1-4	CASSFPGQGRTNEKLFF	TGTGCCAGCAGTTTCCCGGGACAGGGGAGGACTAATGAAAAACTGTTTTTT
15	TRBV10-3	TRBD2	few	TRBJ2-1	CAIADLAGGRNEQFF	TGTGCCATCGCAGACCTAGCGGGGGGGAGGAATGAGCAGTTCTTC
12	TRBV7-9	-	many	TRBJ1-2	CASSLGEGGYTF	TGTGCCAGCAGCTTAGGGGAGGGCGGCTACACCTTC
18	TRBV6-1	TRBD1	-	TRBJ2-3	CASSTFGAGQGAGDTQYF	TGTGCCAGCAGTACCTTCGGTGCGGGACAGGGGGCGGGAGATACGCAGTATTTT